This TCR beta chain was sequenced for a study of vaccination effects on CD4 cells after COVID-19. Under the ViraFEST assay, PBMC were stimulated with viral peptide pools so that antigen-specific CD4+ T cells expanded. Sequencing was performed afterwards. CD4+ T cell isolation took place after nine to eleven days of culture. Vaccine recipients had no previous SARS-CoV-2 infection; their nucleocapsid antibodies were negative. Fresh IL-2-containing medium replaced half the medium on days 3 and 7. Some clones are missing from TCRdb's copy, which holds only in-frame ones; the method was immunoSEQ multiplex PCR. The sample consists of tens of thousands of clones, about 79% of them appearing once. The CDR3 is made up of 13 amino acids. The germline V gene encodes CDR1 GTSNPN and CDR2 SVGIG (reference sequence). Trimming stripped 2 bases from V and 6 bases from J, with 14 bases between. The table lists this clone with a few counts. Its antigen is currently unknown.

The chain employs TRBV30 and TRBJ2-7; D not resolved. The sequence derives from a human donor who received a COVID-19 vaccine. The input for sequencing was CD4+ T cells from PBMCs cultured with SARS-CoV-2 spike peptides, taken before COVID-19 vaccination. CDR3 protein: CAWSQSAVSEQYV. The CDR3 region has the DNA TGTGCCTGGAGTCAATCCGCCGTAAGCGAGCAGTACGTC.